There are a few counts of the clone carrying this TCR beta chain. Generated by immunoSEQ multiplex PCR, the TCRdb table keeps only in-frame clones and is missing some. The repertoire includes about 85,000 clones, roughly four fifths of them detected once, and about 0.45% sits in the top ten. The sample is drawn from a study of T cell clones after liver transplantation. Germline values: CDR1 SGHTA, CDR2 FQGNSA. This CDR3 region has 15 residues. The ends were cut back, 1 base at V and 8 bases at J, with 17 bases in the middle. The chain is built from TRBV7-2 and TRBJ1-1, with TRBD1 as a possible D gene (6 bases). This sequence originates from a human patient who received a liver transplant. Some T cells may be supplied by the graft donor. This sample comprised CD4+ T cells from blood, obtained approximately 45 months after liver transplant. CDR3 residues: CASSLGGQGSREAFF. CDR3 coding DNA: TGTGCCAGCAGCTTAGGAGGGCAGGGGAGTAGGGAAGCTTTCTTT.